The next 2 T cell receptor beta chains were all read from a single sample in a study of T cells expressing NK-cell markers. TCRdb reanalyzed the 5' RACE reads, giving one entry per CDR3 protein sequence and no DNA. There are 400,000 to 500,000 distinct CDR3 sequences in the sample, with about 7.3% held by the top ten. Sequencing input: blood T cells: a sorted CD56 or NKG2C T cell subset, CD4+ or CD8+ T cells, or bulk PBMC T cells (not recorded which). These receptors originate from a woman between 18 and 70 years old in good health.

The J gene is TRBJ2-3, the V gene TRBV27; no DNA is available, so the TRBD1 call from TCRdb remains unchecked. Germline-derived CDR1 and CDR2 are MNHEY and SMNVEV (reference sequence). The CDR3 has 16 amino acids. This chain's CDR3 is CASSPLGGGRTDTQYF.

The chain employs TRBV7-3 and TRBJ2-1; TCRdb names TRBD1, which stays unverified in the absence of DNA. CDR3 length equals 15 residues. The germline V gene encodes CDR1 SGHTA and CDR2 FQGTGA. The chain's CDR3 is CASSNGRIGNNEQFF.